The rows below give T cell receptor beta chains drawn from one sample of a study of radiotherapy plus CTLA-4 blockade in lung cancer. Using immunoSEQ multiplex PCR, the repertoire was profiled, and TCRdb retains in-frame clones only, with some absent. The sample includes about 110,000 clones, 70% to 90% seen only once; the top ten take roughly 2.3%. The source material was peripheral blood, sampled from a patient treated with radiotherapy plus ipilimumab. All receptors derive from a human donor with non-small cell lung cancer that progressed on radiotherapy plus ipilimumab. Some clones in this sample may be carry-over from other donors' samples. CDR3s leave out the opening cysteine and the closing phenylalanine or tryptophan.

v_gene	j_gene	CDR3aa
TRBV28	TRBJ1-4	ASQTQGAATNEKLF
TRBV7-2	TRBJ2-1	ASSSGEGQEQF
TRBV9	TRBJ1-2	ASSSEVNYGYT
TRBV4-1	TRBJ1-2	ASSTQTGGNYGYT
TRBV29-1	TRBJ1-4	SVVGGATNEKLF
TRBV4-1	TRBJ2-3	ASSQDPLAGVTDTQY
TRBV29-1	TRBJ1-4	SVVPTTNEKLF
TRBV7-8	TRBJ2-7	ASSFTGTASYEQY
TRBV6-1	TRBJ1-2	ASSEYLGASEGYGYT
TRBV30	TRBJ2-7	AWSQGTFREQY
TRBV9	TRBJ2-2	ASNRGDPNTGELF
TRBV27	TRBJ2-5	ASSPRGPQETQY
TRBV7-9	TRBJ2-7	ASSFQSGGAYEQY
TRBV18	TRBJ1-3	ASSPPVGDFGNTIY
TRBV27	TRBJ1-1	ASSFDRMSELGVEAF
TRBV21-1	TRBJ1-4	ASSKGGQGRYEKLF
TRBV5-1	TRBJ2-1	ASRGGYNEQL
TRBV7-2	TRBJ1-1	ASSPPNWGLGTEAF
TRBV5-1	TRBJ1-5	ASSSNPGDYQPQH
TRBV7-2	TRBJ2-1	ASSARTRNEQF
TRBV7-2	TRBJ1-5	ASSLVGGQGSQPQH
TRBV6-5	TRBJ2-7	ASSYSGGHPYEQY
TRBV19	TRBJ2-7	ASSIGGGTTYEQY
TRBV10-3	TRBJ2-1	AISDGQGSNNEQF
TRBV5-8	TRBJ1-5	ASSLGAGGSQPQH
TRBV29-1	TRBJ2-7	SVERQAEQY
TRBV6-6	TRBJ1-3	ASTYPGQLGNTIY
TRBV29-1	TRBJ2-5	SVFPGIAPETQY
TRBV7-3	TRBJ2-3	ASSLRGQGATRDTQY
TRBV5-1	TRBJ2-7	ASSLVPRDEQY
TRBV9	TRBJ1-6	ASSAQTGRNSPLH
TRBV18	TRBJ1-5	ASSPGQGINQPQH